The rows below give T cell receptor beta chains drawn from one sample of a study of cytomegalovirus exposure and HLA in healthy donors. Method: immunoSEQ multiplex PCR; TCRdb's copy keeps in-frame clones and lacks some. There are 140,000 to 150,000 clones in the sample; around a tenth occur only once, and 1.5% to 2% lies in the top ten. Sequenced sample: PBMCs. The receptors stem from a man aged 45-65 years in good health and CMV-seronegative. Both conserved end residues are part of each CDR3. The D gene is left open where the match is weak. Only some rows state a clone size, as once, few, many or a class for expanded clones.

>TRBJ2-7|TRBV2|.|12|few
TGTGCCAGCAAACCCCTAGGCTACGAGCAGTACTTC
CASKPLGYEQYF
>TRBJ2-2|TRBV4-2|TRBD1|16|few
TGTGCCAGCAGCCACGTAGACAGGGAGAACACCGGGGAGCTGTTTTTT
CASSHVDRENTGELFF
>TRBJ1-1|TRBV30|TRBD1|13|.
TGTGCCTGGAGGCCGACAGGGGGCACTGAAGCTTTCTTT
CAWRPTGGTEAFF
>TRBJ2-3|TRBV5-5|TRBD2|19|few
TGTGCCAGCAGCCTAAGCTCCCGACTAGCGGGAGGTCGCACAGATACGCAGTATTTT
CASSLSSRLAGGRTDTQYF
>TRBJ2-5|TRBV9|TRBD2|14|.
TGTGCCAGCAGCGTTACTAGCGGGGTAGAGACCCAGTACTTC
CASSVTSGVETQYF
>TRBJ2-1|TRBV5-4|TRBD2|15|.
TGTGCCAGCAGCGTGAGGTCTAGCGGATATAATGAGCAGTTCTTC
CASSVRSSGYNEQFF
>TRBJ2-7|TRBV6-1|.|15|few
TGTGCCAGCAGTCAAAGCCCCGGACAGCCCTACGAGCAGTACTTC
CASSQSPGQPYEQYF
>TRBJ2-2|TRBV2|.|14|few
TGTGCCAGCAAACGGGGGCCGGGGGGCGGGGAGCTGTTTTTT
CASKRGPGGGELFF
>TRBJ2-1|TRBV6-6|.|11|few
TGTGCCAGCAGTCAGGTTTATGAGCAGTTCTTC
CASSQVYEQFF
>TRBJ1-1|TRBV7-2|.|16|few
TGTGCCAGCAGCTTAGACGCAGGGGCAATGAACACTGAAGCTTTCTTT
CASSLDAGAMNTEAFF
>TRBJ2-1|TRBV19|.|12|few
TGTGCCAGTACCACACTACGAGGTGAGCAGTTCTTC
CASTTLRGEQFF
>TRBJ2-1|TRBV5-8|.|13|.
TGTGCCAGCAGCCTGAGGGGACTTCATGAGCAGTTCTTC
CASSLRGLHEQFF
>TRBJ2-2|TRBV6-4|TRBD2|15|.
TGTGCCAGCAGCCTCTCTAGCGGGGTAACCGGGGAGCTGTTTTTT
CASSLSSGVTGELFF
>TRBJ1-3|TRBV5-4|.|13|few
TGTGCCAGCACCCGTGGAGGCGGAAACACCATATATTTT
CASTRGGGNTIYF
>TRBJ1-3|TRBV6-5|.|14|.
TGTGCCAGTATCGGGGAAAGCTCTGGAAACACCATATATTTT
CASIGESSGNTIYF
>TRBJ1-4|TRBV28|TRBD1|17|few
TGTGCCAGCAGTTTATGGGGACAGGGGGCGGCTAATGAAAAACTGTTTTTT
CASSLWGQGAANEKLFF
>TRBJ1-4|TRBV5-1|TRBD1|15|.
TGCGCCAGCAGCCGAGACACAGGGGGGAATGAAAAACTGTTTTTT
CASSRDTGGNEKLFF
>TRBJ1-2|TRBV6-4|.|14|.
TGTGCCAGCAGTGACTCGCTAGACAGTTATGGCTACACCTTC
CASSDSLDSYGYTF
>TRBJ1-3|TRBV14|.|15|.
TGTGCCAGCAGCCAACCGGGAGGCTCTGGAAACACCATATATTTT
CASSQPGGSGNTIYF
>TRBJ2-3|TRBV12-5|TRBD1|19|few
TGTGCTAGTGGCGAGATCCGGGATGGGACAGGGGGAATCACAGATACGCAGTATTTT
CASGEIRDGTGGITDTQYF
>TRBJ1-1|TRBV11-2|TRBD1|15|.
TGTGCCAGCAGCTCAGACAGGGGCGAGGACACTGAAGCTTTCTTT
CASSSDRGEDTEAFF
>TRBJ2-7|TRBV11-2|TRBD2|18|.
TGTGCCAGCAGCTTAGTACCGAGACTAGCGGGAGGCGGGGGAGAGCAGTACTTC
CASSLVPRLAGGGGEQYF
>TRBJ1-2|TRBV7-9|.|14|few
TGTGCCAGCAGCTTTCTCGGGGGTAACTATGGCTACACCTTC
CASSFLGGNYGYTF
>TRBJ1-1|TRBV30|TRBD1|13|few
TGTGCCTGGACCCGACAGGGGGACACTGAAGCTTTCTTT
CAWTRQGDTEAFF
>TRBJ2-7|TRBV7-3|TRBD2|14|.
TGTGCCAGCGGTCCCGGGGGAGGGAGGTACGAGCAGTACTTC
CASGPGGGRYEQYF
>TRBJ2-2|TRBV19|TRBD1|14|.
TGTGCCAGTAATCGGGACAGAAACACCGGGGAGCTGTTTTTT
CASNRDRNTGELFF